This T cell receptor beta chain was found in a study of shared clonotypes between healthy human individuals. Notes on the study in general: Across subsets, estimated richness was generally greater for naive than for memory populations. In contrast to clonotypes shared by all four donors, non-shared clonotypes had lower generation probabilities.

The CDR3 is made up of 15 amino acids. The germline CDR1 and CDR2 sequences are LNHDA and SQIVND (reference sequence). V lost 4 bases and J lost 4; bases outside the gene matches: 6. Sequencing was performed with immunoSEQ multiplex PCR; in TCRdb, only in-frame clones are kept and a portion is missing. The sample has a few hundred thousand clones, 97% seen once. Comment on this clone: What it binds is not known.

The rearrangement uses TRBV19 and TRBJ2-5; 10 nucleotides line up with TRBD2. Sequenced material: naive CD4+ T cells sorted from blood. As for subset: CD45RA+ positively selected. This clonotype was obtained from a woman between 25 and 40 years old in good health. In DNA form, the CDR3 reads TGTGCCAGTAGTAACCTAGCGGGAGTGGGAGAGACCCAGTACTTC. Its translation is CASSNLAGVGETQYF.